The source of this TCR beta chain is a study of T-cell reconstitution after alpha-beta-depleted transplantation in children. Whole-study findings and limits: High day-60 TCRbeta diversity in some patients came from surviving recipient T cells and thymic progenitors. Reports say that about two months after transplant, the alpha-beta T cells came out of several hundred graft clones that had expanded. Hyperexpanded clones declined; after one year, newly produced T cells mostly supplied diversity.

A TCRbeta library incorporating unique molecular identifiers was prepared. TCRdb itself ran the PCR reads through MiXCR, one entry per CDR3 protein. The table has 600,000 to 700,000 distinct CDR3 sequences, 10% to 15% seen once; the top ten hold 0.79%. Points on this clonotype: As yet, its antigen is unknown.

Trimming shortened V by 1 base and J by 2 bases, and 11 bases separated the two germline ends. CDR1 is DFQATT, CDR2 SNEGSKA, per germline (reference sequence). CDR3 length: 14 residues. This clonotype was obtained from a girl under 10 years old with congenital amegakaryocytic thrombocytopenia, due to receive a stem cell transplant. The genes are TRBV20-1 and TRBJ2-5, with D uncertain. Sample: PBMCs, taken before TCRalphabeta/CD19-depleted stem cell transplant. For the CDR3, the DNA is TGCAGTGCTAGAGTAGCAGCGTTACAAGAGACCCAGTACTTC. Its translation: CSARVAALQETQYF.